A single sample gave rise to the 7 T cell receptor beta chains below, sequenced in a study of T cell changes during pregnancy in multiple sclerosis. This table comes from immunoSEQ multiplex PCR, and its TCRdb copy is limited to in-frame clones, with some not included. Found here are around 50,000 clones, around nine tenths of them singletons; the top ten hold 0.45% to 0.5%. Sequenced here: CD4+ T cells from peripheral blood mononuclear cells, sampled in the third trimester of pregnancy. All receptors derive from a female donor with multiple sclerosis, enrolled in a pregnancy study.

The gene calls are TRBV20-1 and TRBJ2-5, with a tentative D call TRBD2 (6 bases). Germline CDR1 is DFQATT and CDR2 is SNEGSKA (reference sequence). This CDR3 has 11 residues. The V gene lost 7 bases and the J gene lost 5 bases, with 11 bases spanning the gap. This chain's CDR3 is CSGVGGETQYF. The CDR3 DNA is TGCAGTGGGGTTGGGGGGGAGACCCAGTACTTC.

The chain recombines TRBV2 with TRBJ2-7; D possibly corresponds to TRBD1 (5 bases). This CDR3 contains 18 residues. CDR1 is SNHLY and CDR2 is FYNNEI in the germline V gene. Deletions cut 6 bases from V and 2 bases from J, with 26 bases between. The CDR3 sequence: CASRRQTQTLSRTYEQYF. The DNA for the CDR3 is TGTGCCAGCAGAAGACAGACCCAAACCCTCTCCCGGACCTACGAGCAGTACTTC.

V gene TRBV25-1 combines with J gene TRBJ2-3, with 7 bases matching TRBD1. The CDR3 runs 17 residues. V lost 4 bases, J lost 0 bases, and 10 bases stayed unmatched. CDR1 MGHDK and CDR2 SYGVNS come from the germline V gene. Written as DNA, the CDR3 is TGTGCCAGCAGTGGAAATGGGGACAGTCTAAGCACAGATACGCAGTATTTT. Its translation is CASSGNGDSLSTDTQYF.

The rearrangement uses TRBV7-8 and TRBJ2-6, with TRBD1 matching over 8 bases. The germline V gene has CDR1 SGHVS and CDR2 FQNEAQ. This CDR3 has 16 residues. The J segment lost 0 bases and the V segment lost 5 bases, leaving 3 bases of the junction unmatched. In DNA, the CDR3 is TGTGCCAGCAGCCCTACAGGGGGCTCTGGGGCCAACGTCCTGACTTTC. As protein: CASSPTGGSGANVLTF.

This clone was found once. The junction differs from germline at one of its ends, possibly a read error. The rearrangement joins TRBV30 to TRBJ1-4; possibly TRBD1 for D (5 bases). Germline V gene lookup returns CDR1 GTSNPN and CDR2 SVGIG (reference sequence). The CDR3 contains 13 residues. The CDR3 here is CAWTGQGGEKLFF. CDR3 sequence (DNA): TGTGCATGGACGGGTCAGGGAGGTGAAAAACTGTTTTTT.

The V gene is TRBV11-2, the J gene TRBJ2-7; 9 bases map to TRBD2. The CDR3 is made up of 15 amino acids. With V trimmed by 4 bases and J by 2 bases, 6 bases remained unmatched. Germline CDR1 reads SGHAT; CDR2 reads FQNNGV. CDR3: CASSSERLAAYEQYF. The DNA for the CDR3 is TGTGCCAGCAGCTCGGAACGACTAGCGGCCTACGAGCAGTACTTC.

V and J are TRBV7-9 and TRBJ2-5; TRBD2 matches at 9 bases. The trim removed 10 bases at V and 1 base at J, leaving 10 bases unmatched. The germline V gene has CDR1 SEHNR and CDR2 FQNEAQ (reference sequence). The CDR3 runs to 15 residues. The CDR3 region has the DNA TGTGCCATCCACCCGAAGCGGGGGGCCCAAGAGACCCAGTACTTC. It specifies CAIHPKRGAQETQYF.